The 2 T cell receptor beta chains below come from one sample, sequenced in a study of blood T cell repertoires in COVID-19. Here immunoSEQ multiplex PCR was the method, and the copy in TCRdb shows in-frame clones only, minus some. The repertoire holds more than 200,000 clones, with around 86% as singletons. Sequenced input: PBMCs or T cells enriched from blood (not recorded which). These receptors originate from a woman in her forties or fifties who had recovered from COVID-19.

The chain is built from TRBV29-1 and TRBJ2-1; D unresolved. This CDR3 comprises 10 residues. With 5 bases removed from V and 5 bases from J, the gap between germline ends came to 4 bases. From germline, CDR1 is SQVTM and CDR2 ANQGSEA. The CDR3 nucleotides are TGCAGCGTTTCAAACAATGAGCAGTTCTTC. Protein: CSVSNNEQFF.

The chain links TRBV10-1 to TRBJ1-1; D may be TRBD1 (6 bases). The V end lost 5 bases, the J end lost 1 base, and 8 bases lay between the germline ends. The CDR3 is 13 residues long. Germline values: CDR1 WNHNN, CDR2 SYGVQD (reference sequence). The CDR3 sequence: CASSSGQNTEAFF. In DNA, the CDR3 is TGCGCCAGCAGTTCGGGACAGAACACTGAAGCTTTCTTT.